This TCR beta chain was identified during a study of blood T cell repertoires in COVID-19. Study as a whole: PBMCs, B-cell-depleted T cells, or T cells were the source of the cDNA or gDNA that made up the material.

Measured with immunoSEQ multiplex PCR; TCRdb has only the in-frame clones, and not every one. The sample consists of 350,000 to 400,000 clones, roughly 91% of them appearing once. This clone was observed once. The clonotype originates from a woman younger than 30 who had recovered from COVID-19. The sample was PBMCs or T cells enriched from blood (not recorded which).

This CDR3 is CASSLTGGWGNQPQHF. The CDR3 nucleotides read TGTGCCAGCAGTTTGACCGGAGGATGGGGCAATCAGCCCCAGCATTTT. This chain uses TRBV27 with TRBJ1-5; unclear D gene. The CDR3 has 16 residues. V lost 3 bases to trimming and J lost 2 bases, with 14 bases between them. In germline, CDR1 is MNHEY, CDR2 SMNVEV (reference sequence).